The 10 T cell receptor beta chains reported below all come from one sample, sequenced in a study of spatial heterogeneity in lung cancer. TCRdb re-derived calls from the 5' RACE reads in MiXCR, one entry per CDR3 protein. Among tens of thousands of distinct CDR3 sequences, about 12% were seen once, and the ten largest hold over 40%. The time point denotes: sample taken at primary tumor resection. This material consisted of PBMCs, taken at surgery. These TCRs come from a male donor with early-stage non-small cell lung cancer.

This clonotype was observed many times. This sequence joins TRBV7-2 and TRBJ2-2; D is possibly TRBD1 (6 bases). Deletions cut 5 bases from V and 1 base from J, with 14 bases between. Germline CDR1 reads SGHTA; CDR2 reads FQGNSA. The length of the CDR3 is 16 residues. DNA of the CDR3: TGTGCCAGCAGCCTATCGACAGGACAGAACACCGGGGAGCTGTTTTTT. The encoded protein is CASSLSTGQNTGELFF. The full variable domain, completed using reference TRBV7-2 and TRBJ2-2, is GAGVSQSPSNKVTEKGKDVELRCDPISGHTALYWYRQSLGQGLEFLIYFQGNSAPDKSGLPSDRFSAERTGGSVSTLTIQRTQQEDSAVYLCASSLSTGQNTGELFFGEGSRLTVL.

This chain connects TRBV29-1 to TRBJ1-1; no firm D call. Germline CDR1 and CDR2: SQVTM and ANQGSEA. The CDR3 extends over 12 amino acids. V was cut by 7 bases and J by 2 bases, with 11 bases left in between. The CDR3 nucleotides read TGCAGCGGTATACGGGGAAACACTGAAGCTTTCTTT. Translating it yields CSGIRGNTEAFF.

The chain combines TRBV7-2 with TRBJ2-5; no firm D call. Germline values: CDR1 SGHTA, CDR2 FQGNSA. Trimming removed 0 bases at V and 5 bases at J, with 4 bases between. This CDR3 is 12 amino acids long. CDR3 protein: CASSLASETQYF. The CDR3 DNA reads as TGTGCCAGCAGCTTAGCGTCGGAGACCCAGTACTTC.

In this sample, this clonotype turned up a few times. Here the CDR3 reads CATSSFSGGVENEQFF. The CDR3 nucleotides are TGTGCCACCAGCAGTTTTTCAGGGGGTGTCGAGAATGAGCAGTTCTTC. V gene TRBV15 combines with J gene TRBJ2-1; the match to TRBD1 covers 7 bases. J lost 7 bases, V lost 3 bases, and 12 bases had no gene match. The CDR3 covers 16 residues. Germline assignment: CDR1 LNHNV and CDR2 YYDKDF (reference sequence).

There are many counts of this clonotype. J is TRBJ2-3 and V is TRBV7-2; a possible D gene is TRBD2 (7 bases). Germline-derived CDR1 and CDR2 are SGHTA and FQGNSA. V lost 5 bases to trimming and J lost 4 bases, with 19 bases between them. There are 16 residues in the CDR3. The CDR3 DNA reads TGTGCCAGCAGCCCAAGATGGGGGGGGCCTGCAGATACGCAGTATTTT. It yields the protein CASSPRWGGPADTQYF.

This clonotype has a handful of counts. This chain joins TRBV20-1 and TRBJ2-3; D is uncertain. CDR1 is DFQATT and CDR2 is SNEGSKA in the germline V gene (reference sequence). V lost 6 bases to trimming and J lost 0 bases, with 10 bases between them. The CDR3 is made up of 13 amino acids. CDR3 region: CSAPRPSTDTQYF. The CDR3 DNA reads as TGCAGTGCCCCAAGACCGAGCACAGATACGCAGTATTTT.

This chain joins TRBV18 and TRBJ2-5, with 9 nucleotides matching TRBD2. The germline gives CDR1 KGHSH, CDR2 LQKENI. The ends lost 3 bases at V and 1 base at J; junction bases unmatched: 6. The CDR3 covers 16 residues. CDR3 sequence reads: CASSPLLAGTQETQYF. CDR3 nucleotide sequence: TGTGCCAGCTCACCTTTGCTAGCGGGGACCCAAGAGACCCAGTACTTC.

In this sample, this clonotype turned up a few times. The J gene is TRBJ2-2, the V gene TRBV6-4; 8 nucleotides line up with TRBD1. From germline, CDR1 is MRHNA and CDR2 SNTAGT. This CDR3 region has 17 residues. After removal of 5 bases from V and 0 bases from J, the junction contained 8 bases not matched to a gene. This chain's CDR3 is CASSTGTGRANTGELFF. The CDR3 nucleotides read TGTGCCAGCAGTACCGGGACAGGCCGCGCGAACACCGGGGAGCTGTTTTTT.

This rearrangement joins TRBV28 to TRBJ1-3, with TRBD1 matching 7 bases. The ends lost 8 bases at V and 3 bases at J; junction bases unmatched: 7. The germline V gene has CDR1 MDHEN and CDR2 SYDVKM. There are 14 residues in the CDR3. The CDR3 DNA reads TGTGCCAGCTTCGAGGGGGCGCTTGGAAACACCATATATTTT. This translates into CASFEGALGNTIYF.

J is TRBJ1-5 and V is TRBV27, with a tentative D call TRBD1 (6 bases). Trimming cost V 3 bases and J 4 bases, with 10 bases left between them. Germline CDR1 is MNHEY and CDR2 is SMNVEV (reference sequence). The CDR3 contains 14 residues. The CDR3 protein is CASSFGGPNQPQHF. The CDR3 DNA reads TGTGCCAGCAGTTTCGGGGGCCCTAATCAGCCCCAGCATTTT.